A single sample is the source of the 26 T cell receptor beta chains below, sequenced in a study of early T cells in non-severe SARS-CoV-2 infection. TCRdb redid the calling of the 5' RACE reads with MiXCR, one entry per CDR3 protein. The sample lists about 58,000 distinct CDR3 sequences; approximately 12% were seen once. Sample: whole blood. Every receptor here comes from an adult who was a healthcare worker with PCR-confirmed SARS-CoV-2 infection or an uninfected control (not recorded which).

In this sample, this clonotype turned up many times. The chain joins TRBV6-4 to TRBJ2-3; 7 bases line up with TRBD2. CDR3 length: 14 amino acids. CDR1 is MRHNA, CDR2 SNTAGT, per germline. V lost 3 bases to trimming and J lost 6 bases; unmatched junction nucleotides: 6. Written as DNA, the CDR3 is TGTGCCAGCAGTGAGGCGGGAGCAGGCGATACGCAGTATTTT. Protein: CASSEAGAGDTQYF.

The genes are TRBV9 and TRBJ2-5; no definite D call. The CDR3 loop spans 14 amino acids. V lost 2 bases and J 0 bases, leaving 8 bases between the germline ends. CDR1 and CDR2 from the germline V gene are SGDLS and YYNGEE. CDR3 region: CASSVSSYQETQYF. DNA for the CDR3: TGTGCCAGCAGCGTGAGCTCGTACCAAGAGACCCAGTACTTC.

This clonotype occurred many times. The genes are TRBV29-1 and TRBJ2-1, with D possibly being TRBD1 or TRBD2 (6 bases each). Trimming stripped 7 bases from V and 7 bases from J, with 20 bases between. The CDR3 is 14 amino acids. Germline CDR1 reads SQVTM; CDR2 reads ANQGSEA. The CDR3 coding sequence is TGCAGCGCATCCGTCGGTAAGGGGGGAAATGAGCAGTTCTTC. Amino acid sequence: CSASVGKGGNEQFF.

V and J are TRBV20-1 and TRBJ2-1, with 9 bases aligning to TRBD2. The CDR3 is made up of 14 amino acids. The ends lost 6 bases at V and 5 bases at J; junction bases unmatched: 8. Germline V gene data show CDR1 as DFQATT and CDR2 as SNEGSKA (reference sequence). The CDR3 reads CSAKAGGSNNEQFF. CDR3 sequence (DNA): TGCAGTGCCAAAGCGGGAGGTTCCAACAATGAGCAGTTCTTC.

This clonotype was observed many times. This rearrangement joins TRBV24-1 to TRBJ2-7; no clear D gene. This CDR3 is built from 12 residues. The V end lost 6 bases, the J end lost 9 bases, and 14 bases lay between the germline ends. The germline V gene encodes CDR1 KGHDR and CDR2 SFDVKD. The CDR3 DNA reads TGTGCCACCAGTAACACCGGGCATTGGCAGTACTTC. Protein: CATSNTGHWQYF.

A remark on this clonotype: Possible read error: a much larger clone is one base away. V gene TRBV5-1 combines with J gene TRBJ2-7; TRBD1 or TRBD2 may be the D gene (5 bases each). Germline CDR1 SGHRS, CDR2 YFSETQ. The CDR3 covers 15 residues. CDR3 DNA: TGCGCCAGCAGCTTCGGGACGGCAAGCTCCTACAAGCAGTACTTC. It yields the protein CASSFGTASSYKQYF.

This clonotype was observed many times. The chain is built from TRBV7-3 and TRBJ1-1, with D uncertain. The CDR3 consists of 14 residues. V was shortened by 5 bases and J by 1 base, with 11 bases between the two germline ends. The V gene's germline CDR1 is SGHTA and CDR2 FQGTGA. CDR3 amino acids: CASSLGSSNTEAFF. For the CDR3, the DNA is TGTGCCAGCAGCCTTGGATCCTCGAACACTGAAGCTTTCTTT.

V usage is TRBV28 and J usage is TRBJ1-5; 8 bases match TRBD1. The germline V gene encodes CDR1 MDHEN and CDR2 SYDVKM. V trimming: 6 bases; J trimming: 4 bases; junction bases outside the gene matches: 8. This CDR3 contains 15 residues. The CDR3 sequence is CASSLGTGGNQPQHF. The CDR3, as DNA: TGTGCCAGCAGCCTTGGGACAGGTGGTAATCAGCCCCAGCATTTT.

The chain employs TRBV19 and TRBJ2-1; tentatively, D is TRBD2 (6 bases). Per germline, CDR1 LNHDA and CDR2 SQIVND (reference sequence). The CDR3 loop spans 12 amino acids. The V end lost 5 bases, the J end lost 10 bases, and 12 bases lay between the germline ends. The CDR3 sequence: CASSPPGDEQFF. CDR3 DNA sequence: TGTGCCAGTAGTCCCCCGGGGGACGAGCAGTTCTTC.

The chain joins TRBV19 to TRBJ1-5, with D maybe TRBD1 (6 bases). Trimming removed 3 bases at V and 5 bases at J, with 14 bases between. Germline V gene lookup returns CDR1 LNHDA and CDR2 SQIVND (reference sequence). The CDR3 runs to 15 residues. The CDR3 nucleotides are TGTGCCAGTAGTATCTCAAGGGGGGCCCATCAGCCCCAGCATTTT. It is translated as CASSISRGAHQPQHF.

This clonotype came up many times. This chain links TRBV7-2 with TRBJ2-1, with 8 bases fitting TRBD1. Trimming removed 6 bases from V and 3 bases from J; junction bases left unmatched: 4. The CDR3 consists of 14 residues. Germline assignment: CDR1 SGHTA and CDR2 FQGNSA. In nucleotides, the CDR3 is TGTGCCAGCAGGGACAGGGAATTCTACAATGAGCAGTTCTTC. Residues: CASRDREFYNEQFF.

At least ten counts were recorded for this clonotype. The V gene is TRBV18, the J gene TRBJ2-4; TRBD1 might be the D (6 bases). Deletions cut 3 bases from V and 6 bases from J, with 21 bases between. Germline assignment: CDR1 KGHSH and CDR2 LQKENI. The CDR3 length is 17 residues. Here the CDR3 DNA reads TGTGCCAGCTCACCTCGCCGGGACGGAACAGGGCGAAACATTCAGTACTTC. Translating it yields CASSPRRDGTGRNIQYF.

This clonotype was found a few times. The chain links TRBV5-1 to TRBJ2-3, with D uncertain. This CDR3 is 16 amino acids long. V was trimmed by 3 bases and J by 2 bases, leaving 16 bases between them. The V gene's germline CDR1 is SGHRS and CDR2 YFSETQ. This CDR3 is CASSSGPRRPTDTQYF. In nucleotides, the CDR3 is TGCGCCAGCAGCTCCGGGCCCCGCAGGCCCACAGATACGCAGTATTTT.

J is TRBJ2-7 and V is TRBV12-3 or TRBV12-4; the match to TRBD2 covers 10 bases. V trimming: 6 bases; J trimming: 7 bases; junction bases outside the gene matches: 12. The CDR3 spans 15 residues. In DNA form, the CDR3 reads TGTGCCAGCAGCCCCAATCCAGTACTAGCGGGGGAGCAGTACTTC. It encodes CASSPNPVLAGEQYF.

This chain joins TRBV5-6 and TRBJ2-7, with 10 bases matching TRBD2. With 4 bases clipped from V and 4 bases from J, the junction kept 8 bases outside the gene matches. CDR3 length: 15 amino acids. Germline CDR1 SGHDT, CDR2 YYEEEE. The chain's CDR3 is CASSVGLAEEYEQYF. CDR3 DNA: TGTGCCAGCAGCGTCGGACTAGCGGAAGAATACGAGCAGTACTTC.

This clonotype occurred a few times. The chain uses TRBV11-2 and TRBJ1-3, with D maybe TRBD1 (5 bases). The germline V gene has CDR1 SGHAT and CDR2 FQNNGV. The CDR3 extends over 16 amino acids. The ends were cut back, 5 bases at V and 7 bases at J, with 21 bases in the middle. The CDR3 DNA sequence: TGTGCCAGCAGCAGAGGGGCTCCTACTCTGAGGAACACCATATATTTT. Its protein is CASSRGAPTLRNTIYF.

This clonotype has at least ten counts. CDR3 residues: CASSPGLAGEPNTGELFF. For the CDR3, the DNA is TGTGCCAGCAGCCCCGGACTAGCGGGAGAACCGAACACCGGGGAGCTGTTTTTT. The chain has TRBV5-6 and TRBJ2-2, with 13 positions matching TRBD2. Trimming cost V 4 bases and J 0 bases; bases outside gene matches: 6. Germline values: CDR1 SGHDT, CDR2 YYEEEE. The CDR3 extends over 18 amino acids.

This clonotype has ten or more counts. The J gene is TRBJ1-5, the V gene TRBV19; tentative D call: TRBD1 (5 bases). Germline V CDR1 and CDR2: LNHDA, SQIVND (reference sequence). This CDR3 has 15 residues. V was clipped by 7 bases and J by 2 bases, with 15 bases between them. CDR3 residues: CASTQGLGGNQPQHF. In DNA, the CDR3 is TGTGCCAGTACCCAGGGTTTGGGGGGCAATCAGCCCCAGCATTTT. The full variable domain, in which reference TRBV19 and TRBJ1-5 provide the parts outside the CDR3, is DGGITQSPKYLFRKEGQNVTLSCEQNLNHDAMYWYRQDPGQGLRLIYYSQIVNDFQKGDIAEGYSVSREKKESFPLTVTSAQKNPTAFYLCASTQGLGGNQPQHFGDGTRLSIL.

This rearrangement joins TRBV19 to TRBJ2-3; perhaps TRBD2 as D (5 bases). CDR3 length equals 13 residues. Trimming cost V 3 bases and J 4 bases, with 8 bases left between them. CDR1 and CDR2 (germline): LNHDA, SQIVND (reference sequence). As DNA, the CDR3 is TGTGCCAGTAGTATTGTGGGAGCAGATACGCAGTATTTT. Amino acid sequence: CASSIVGADTQYF.

This clonotype was counted only a few times. The DNA of the CDR3 is TGCAGCGTTGAGCTAGGGTATGGCTACACCTTC. The encoded protein is CSVELGYGYTF. The chain combines TRBV29-1 with TRBJ1-2; D uncertain. Between the trimmed V and J ends, which lost 3 bases and 5 bases, there was a span of 7 bases. CDR1 is SQVTM and CDR2 is ANQGSEA in the germline V gene. This CDR3 is built from 11 residues.

This clonotype was seen a handful of times. This chain joins TRBV20-1 and TRBJ2-3, with 8 bases that match TRBD2. CDR1 and CDR2 from the germline V gene are DFQATT and SNEGSKA (reference sequence). V trimming: 6 bases; J trimming: 1 base; junction bases outside the gene matches: 9. The CDR3 runs 15 residues. The CDR3 DNA reads TGCAGTGCGGGACCCTTAGCGGGGCGCACAGATACGCAGTATTTT. Protein sequence: CSAGPLAGRTDTQYF.

This clonotype was counted ten times or more. The chain links TRBV12-3 or TRBV12-4 to TRBJ2-6; weak D call: TRBD1 (5 bases). The V and J ends lost 6 bases and 0 bases respectively, with 9 bases between them. The CDR3 runs 15 residues. CDR3 amino acids: CASSFTGSGANVLTF. CDR3 coding DNA: TGTGCCAGCAGCTTTACAGGCTCTGGGGCCAACGTCCTGACTTTC.

This clonotype was found a few times. This rearrangement joins TRBV5-5 to TRBJ2-7; D possibly matches TRBD1 or TRBD2 (6 bases each). The V and J ends lost 5 bases and 3 bases respectively, with 15 bases between them. CDR3 size: 14 residues. CDR1 SGHKS and CDR2 YYEKEE come from the germline V gene (reference sequence). The CDR3 sequence is CASRYRDSGYEQYF. Here the CDR3 DNA reads TGTGCCAGCAGATACAGGGACTCGGGCTACGAGCAGTACTTC.

The chain recombines TRBV6-2 or TRBV6-3 with TRBJ2-4; D gene uncertain. The CDR3 has 14 amino acids. Germline V gives CDR1 MNHEY, CDR2 SVGEGT. Trimming removed 2 bases from V and 8 bases from J, with 13 bases in between. CDR3 coding DNA: TGTGCCAGCAGTTACCGGCCATACGAGGACATTCAGTACTTC. This encodes CASSYRPYEDIQYF.

The gene calls are TRBV7-2 and TRBJ1-2; possible D gene TRBD1, 5 bases. In germline, CDR1 is SGHTA, CDR2 FQGNSA. V was trimmed by 1 base and J by 8 bases, leaving 20 bases between them. The CDR3 consists of 16 residues. The CDR3 coding sequence is TGTGCCAGCAGCTTAGATTTCGGCAGGGTGAGAGACGGCTACACCTTC. Its protein is CASSLDFGRVRDGYTF.

The rearrangement uses TRBV29-1 and TRBJ2-1; a weak D match, TRBD1 (6 bases). CDR1 SQVTM and CDR2 ANQGSEA come from the germline V gene. The CDR3 has 14 residues. V was clipped by 6 bases and J by 8 bases, with 20 bases between them. This CDR3 reads CSVWDKGDGDEQFF. DNA of the CDR3: TGCAGCGTGTGGGACAAGGGGGATGGGGATGAGCAGTTCTTC.